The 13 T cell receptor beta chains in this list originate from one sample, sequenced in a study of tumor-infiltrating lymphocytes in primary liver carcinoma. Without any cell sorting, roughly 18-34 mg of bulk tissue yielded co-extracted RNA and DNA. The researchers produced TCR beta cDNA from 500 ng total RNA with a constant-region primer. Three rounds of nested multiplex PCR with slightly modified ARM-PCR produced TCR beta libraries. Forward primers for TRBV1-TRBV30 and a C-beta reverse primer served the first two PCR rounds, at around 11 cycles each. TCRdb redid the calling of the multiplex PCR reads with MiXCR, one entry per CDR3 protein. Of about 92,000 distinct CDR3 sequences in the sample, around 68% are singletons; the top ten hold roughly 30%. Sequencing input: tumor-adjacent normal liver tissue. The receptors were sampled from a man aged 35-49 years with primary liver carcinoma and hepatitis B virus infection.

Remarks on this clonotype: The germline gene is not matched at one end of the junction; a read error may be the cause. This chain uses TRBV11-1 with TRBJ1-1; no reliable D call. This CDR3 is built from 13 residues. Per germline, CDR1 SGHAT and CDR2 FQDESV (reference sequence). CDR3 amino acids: CTSSLQGGPRAFF. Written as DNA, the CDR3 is TGTACCAGCAGTCTCCAAGGTGGCCCGAGGGCTTTCTTT.

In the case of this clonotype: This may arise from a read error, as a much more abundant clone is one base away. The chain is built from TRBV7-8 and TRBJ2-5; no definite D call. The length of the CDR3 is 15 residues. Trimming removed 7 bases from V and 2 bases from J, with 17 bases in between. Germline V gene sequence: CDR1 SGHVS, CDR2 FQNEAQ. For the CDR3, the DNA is TGTGCCAGCATCTCCCTGGCCGGACGGCAAGAGACCCAGTACTTC. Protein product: CASISLAGRQETQYF.

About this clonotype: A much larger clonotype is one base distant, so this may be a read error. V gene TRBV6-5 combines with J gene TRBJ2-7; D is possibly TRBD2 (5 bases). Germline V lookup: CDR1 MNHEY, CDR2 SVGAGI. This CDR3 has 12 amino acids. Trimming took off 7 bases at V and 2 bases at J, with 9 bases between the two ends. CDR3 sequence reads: CASTAATYEQYF. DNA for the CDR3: TGTGCCAGCACAGCGGCTACCTACGAGCAGTACTTC.

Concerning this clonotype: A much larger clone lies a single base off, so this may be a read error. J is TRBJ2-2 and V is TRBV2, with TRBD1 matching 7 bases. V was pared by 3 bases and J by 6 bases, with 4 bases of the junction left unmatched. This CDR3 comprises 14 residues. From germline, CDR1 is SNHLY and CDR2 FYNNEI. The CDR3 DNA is TGTGCCAGCAGTGAGACAGGGTCCTCCGGGGAGCTGTTTTTT. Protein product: CASSETGSSGELFF.

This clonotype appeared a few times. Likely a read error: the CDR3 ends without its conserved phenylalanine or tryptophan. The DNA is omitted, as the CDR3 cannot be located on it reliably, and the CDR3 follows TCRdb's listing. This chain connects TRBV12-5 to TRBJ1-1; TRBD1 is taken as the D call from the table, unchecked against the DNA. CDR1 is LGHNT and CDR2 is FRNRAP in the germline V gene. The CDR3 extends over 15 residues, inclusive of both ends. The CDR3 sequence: CASGSTGHQNTEVFL.

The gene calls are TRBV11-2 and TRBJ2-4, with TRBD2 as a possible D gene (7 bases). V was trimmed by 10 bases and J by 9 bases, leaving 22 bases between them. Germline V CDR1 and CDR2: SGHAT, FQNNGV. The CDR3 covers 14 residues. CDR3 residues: CANGLGGGNGIQYF. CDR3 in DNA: TGTGCCAACGGCTTGGGAGGGGGGAACGGCATTCAGTACTTC.

The CDR3 sequence is CASSLGPLDYGYTF. In DNA form, the CDR3 reads TGTGCCAGCAGCTTGGGACCGCTTGACTATGGCTACACCTTC. V is TRBV7-8 and J is TRBJ1-2, with a possible D match to TRBD1 (5 bases). V gave up 3 bases and J gave up 3 bases, with 11 bases separating them. CDR1 and CDR2 (germline): SGHVS, FQNEAQ. The CDR3 sequence is 14 residues long.

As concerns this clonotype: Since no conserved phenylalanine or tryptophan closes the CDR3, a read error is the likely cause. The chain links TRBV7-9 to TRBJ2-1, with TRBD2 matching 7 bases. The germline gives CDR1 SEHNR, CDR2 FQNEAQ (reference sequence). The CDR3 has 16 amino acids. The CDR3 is CDSSPGRAGVWDEQFY. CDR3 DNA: TGTGACAGCAGCCCGGGCAGGGCGGGAGTCTGGGATGAGCAGTTCTAC.

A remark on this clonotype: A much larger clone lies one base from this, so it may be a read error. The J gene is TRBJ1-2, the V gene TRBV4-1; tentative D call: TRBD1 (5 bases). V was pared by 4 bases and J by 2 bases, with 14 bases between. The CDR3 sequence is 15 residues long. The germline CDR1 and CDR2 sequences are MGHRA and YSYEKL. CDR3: CASSPQQVQNYGYTF. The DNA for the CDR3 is TGCGCCAGCAGCCCACAACAGGTACAGAACTATGGCTACACCTTC.

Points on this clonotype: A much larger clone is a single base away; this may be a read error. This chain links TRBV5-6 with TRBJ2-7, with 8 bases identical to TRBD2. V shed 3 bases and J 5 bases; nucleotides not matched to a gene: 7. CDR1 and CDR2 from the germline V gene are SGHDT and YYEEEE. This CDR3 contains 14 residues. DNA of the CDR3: TGTGCCAGCAGCTACCCGGGAGGGCTTGACGAGCAGTACTTC. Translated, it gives CASSYPGGLDEQYF.

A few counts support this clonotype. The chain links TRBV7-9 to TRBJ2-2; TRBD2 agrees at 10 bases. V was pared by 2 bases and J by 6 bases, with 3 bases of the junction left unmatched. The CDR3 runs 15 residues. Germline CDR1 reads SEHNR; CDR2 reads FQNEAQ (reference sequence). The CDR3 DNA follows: TGTGCCAGCAGCTTAATTAGCGGGAGGTCCGGGGAGCTGTTTTTT. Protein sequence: CASSLISGRSGELFF.

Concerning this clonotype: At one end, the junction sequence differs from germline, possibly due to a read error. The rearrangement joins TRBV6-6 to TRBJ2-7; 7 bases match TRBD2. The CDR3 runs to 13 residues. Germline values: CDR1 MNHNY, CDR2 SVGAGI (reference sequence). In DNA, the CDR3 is TGTGCCAGCAGTTACGGGAGGGGCTACGAGCAGTATTTC. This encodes CASSYGRGYEQYF.

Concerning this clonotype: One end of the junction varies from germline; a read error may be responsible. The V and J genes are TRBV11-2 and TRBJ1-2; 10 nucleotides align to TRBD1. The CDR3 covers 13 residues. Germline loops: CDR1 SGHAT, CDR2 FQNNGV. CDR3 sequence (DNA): TGTGCCAGCGGCTTAGCCCCCGGACAGGGGGAAGGCTTC. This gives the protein CASGLAPGQGEGF.